One sample yielded the 4 T cell receptor beta chains listed below, sequenced in a study of molecular identifiers for immune sequencing clone quantification. Each CDR3 protein is one row after TCRdb ran MiXCR on the PCR reads. The table has some 580,000 distinct CDR3 sequences, around 25% seen once. Sequenced sample: naive CD8+ T cells from blood, with Jurkat cell RNA spiked in. Subset of the sample: FACS-sorted CD8+CD4-CCR7+CD45RA+ naive T cells. The receptor set was obtained from a human donor in good health. Some libraries in this study had Jurkat cell RNA spiked in.

This rearrangement joins TRBV7-2 to TRBJ1-1; D gene uncertain. This CDR3 is 15 amino acids long. Trimming pared 5 bases from V and 0 bases from J, leaving 13 bases between. CDR1 is SGHTA and CDR2 is FQGNSA in the germline V gene. The CDR3 reads CASSPPDGMNTEAFF. CDR3 DNA sequence: TGTGCCAGCAGCCCCCCCGACGGGATGAACACTGAAGCTTTCTTT.

Many counts were recorded for this clonotype. The rearrangement joins TRBV5-4 to TRBJ2-7; 8 bases are a match to TRBD2. Trimming took 4 bases from V and 2 from J; bases not matched to a gene: 11. The CDR3 is 16 amino acids. The germline V gene has CDR1 SGHNT and CDR2 YYREEE (reference sequence). Here the CDR3 reads CASSAAFAGGTYEQYF. Here the CDR3 DNA reads TGTGCCAGCAGCGCCGCCTTCGCGGGAGGCACCTACGAGCAGTACTTC. The entire variable domain, with the rest obtained from reference TRBV5-4 and TRBJ2-7, is as follows: ETGVTQSPTHLIKTRGQQVTLRCSSQSGHNTVSWYQQALGQGPQFIFQYYREEENGRGNFPPRFSGLQFPNYSSELNVNALELDDSALYLCASSAAFAGGTYEQYFGPGTRLTVT.

Comments on this clonotype: This sequence may be a read error, since a much larger clone differs from it by one base. This rearrangement joins TRBV29-1 to TRBJ2-7, with D unclear. Germline CDR1 reads SQVTM; CDR2 reads ANQGSEA. This CDR3 contains 14 residues. Trimming removed 1 base at V and 3 bases at J, with 13 bases between. The CDR3: CSVEVPHGSYEQYF. In DNA form, the CDR3 reads TGCAGCGTTGAAGTCCCCCACGGCAGCTACGAGCAGTACTTC.

The genes are TRBV2 and TRBJ2-3; 11 positions agree with TRBD2. CDR1 and CDR2 (germline): SNHLY, FYNNEI. V dropped 3 bases and J dropped 0; count of bases not matched to a gene: 8. This CDR3 is built from 18 residues. This CDR3 reads CASSDGLAGGGSTDTQYF. The DNA for the CDR3 is TGTGCCAGCAGTGACGGTCTAGCGGGGGGCGGAAGCACAGATACGCAGTATTTT. Combining the CDR3 with reference TRBV2 and TRBJ2-3 gives the whole variable domain EPEVTQTPSHQVTQMGQEVILRCVPISNHLYFYWYRQILGQKVEFLVSFYNNEISEKSEIFDDQFSVERPDGSNFTLKIRSTKLEDSAMYFCASSDGLAGGGSTDTQYFGPGTRLTVL.